Below are 20 T cell receptor beta chains sequenced from a single sample in a study of T cells in Graves' hyperthyroidism and ophthalmopathy. TCR beta CDR3 regions were amplified from RNA transcripts. HTBI primers were the set used in a first-round RT-PCR of the TCR CDR3. In TCRdb, the multiplex PCR reads were re-called with MiXCR into one record per CDR3 protein. The table includes about 96,000 distinct CDR3 sequences, roughly half detected once. Specimen: blood. The receptors originated from a woman in her thirties or forties with Graves' hyperthyroidism.

The gene calls are TRBV2 and TRBJ2-2, with 7 bases fitting TRBD2. This CDR3 contains 17 residues. Per the germline V gene, CDR1 is SNHLY and CDR2 is FYNNEI. Germline trimming cut 5 bases from V and 5 bases from J; bases unmatched to any gene: 14. CDR3 sequence: CASSFGGGPLVTGELFF. The CDR3 DNA follows: TGTGCCAGCAGTTTTGGGGGAGGGCCGTTAGTAACCGGGGAGCTGTTTTTT.

The sample holds many counts of this clonotype. The rearrangement uses TRBV7-9 and TRBJ1-1, with 10 bases aligning to TRBD1. Germline values: CDR1 SEHNR, CDR2 FQNEAQ (reference sequence). The J segment lost 3 bases and the V segment lost 5 bases, leaving 9 bases of the junction unmatched. The CDR3 covers 16 residues. CDR3 amino acids: CASSPHRGQGYTEAFF. CDR3 DNA: TGTGCCAGCAGCCCTCACCGGGGACAGGGGTACACTGAAGCTTTCTTT.

Concerning this clonotype: A much larger clone differs by one base, so this may be a read error. Likely a read error: the CDR3 ends without its conserved phenylalanine or tryptophan. The chain links TRBV19 to TRBJ2-6, with D unclear. The V end was cut by 7 bases, the J end by 1 base, with 14 bases between. Germline V lookup: CDR1 LNHDA, CDR2 SQIVND (reference sequence). The CDR3 has 16 amino acids. The CDR3 sequence: CASTQYGRSGANVLTL. The CDR3 nucleotides read TGTGCCAGTACCCAATATGGGCGATCTGGGGCCAACGTCCTGACTCTC.

This chain connects TRBV7-9 to TRBJ1-2; D ambiguous. Trimming stripped 5 bases from V and 3 bases from J, with 16 bases between. Germline loops: CDR1 SEHNR, CDR2 FQNEAQ (reference sequence). The CDR3 has 15 amino acids. CDR3: CASSPGGLGHYGYTF. The CDR3 nucleotides read TGTGCCAGCAGCCCTGGCGGTTTGGGTCACTATGGCTACACCTTC.

The chain couples TRBV29-1 to TRBJ2-7; D call uncertain. Germline CDR1 and CDR2: SQVTM and ANQGSEA. The CDR3 runs to 12 residues. With 6 bases removed from V and 2 bases from J, the gap between germline ends came to 11 bases. The CDR3 coding sequence is TGCAGCGTCTCGACTTTACCCTACGAGCAGTACTTC. Translation: CSVSTLPYEQYF.

There are many counts of this clonotype. This rearrangement joins TRBV7-2 to TRBJ2-7; the D gene is possibly TRBD2 (6 bases). CDR3 size: 15 residues. Trimming took off 5 bases at V and 3 bases at J, with 17 bases between the two ends. Germline V CDR1 and CDR2: SGHTA, FQGNSA. The CDR3 DNA reads TGTGCCAGCAGCCCGCTGCAACTAGCAGACTACGAGCAGTACTTC. Translating it yields CASSPLQLADYEQYF.

This clonotype was observed many times. This chain uses TRBV20-1 with TRBJ1-3; no definite D call. V gave up 5 bases and J gave up 0 bases, with 8 bases separating them. CDR3 length equals 13 residues. Germline values: CDR1 DFQATT, CDR2 SNEGSKA (reference sequence). The CDR3 sequence is CSAPATSGNTIYF. The CDR3, as DNA: TGCAGTGCTCCGGCTACCTCTGGAAACACCATATATTTT.

The sample holds many counts of this clonotype. The genes are TRBV7-3 and TRBJ2-2; D perhaps matches TRBD2 (6 bases). The germline CDR1 and CDR2 sequences are SGHTA and FQGTGA. With 3 bases removed from V and 7 bases from J, the gap between germline ends came to 9 bases. The CDR3 sequence is 13 residues long. CDR3 protein: CASSFQTSGELFF. Written as DNA, the CDR3 is TGTGCCAGCAGCTTTCAGACTAGCGGGGAGCTGTTTTTT.

This clonotype was counted many times. V usage is TRBV6-6 and J usage is TRBJ1-1, with TRBD1 identical over 8 bases. J gave up 3 bases and V 5 bases, and 8 bases lay outside the gene matches. The length of the CDR3 is 15 residues. Germline CDR1 reads MNHNY; CDR2 reads SVGAGI (reference sequence). The CDR3 nucleotides read TGTGCCAGCAGTACTCGGACAGGGAGGGACACTGAAGCTTTCTTT. Protein: CASSTRTGRDTEAFF.

The chain carries TRBV11-2 and TRBJ2-5, with D tentatively TRBD2 (6 bases). V was pared by 5 bases and J by 4 bases, with 8 bases between. The length of the CDR3 is 12 residues. Germline-derived CDR1 and CDR2 are SGHAT and FQNNGV. CDR3 in amino acids: CASSAGTETQYF. DNA for the CDR3: TGTGCCAGCAGCGCGGGGACAGAGACCCAGTACTTC. Combining the CDR3 with reference TRBV11-2 and TRBJ2-5 gives the whole variable domain EAGVAQSPRYKIIEKRQSVAFWCNPISGHATLYWYQQILGQGPKLLIQFQNNGVVDDSQLPKDRFSAERLKGVDSTLKIQPAKLEDSAVYLCASSAGTETQYFGPGTRLLVL.

Of note for this clonotype: A read error is possible here, since a much larger clone lies one base away. The chain links TRBV7-9 to TRBJ1-1; tentative D call: TRBD1 (6 bases). This CDR3 contains 15 residues. CDR1 SEHNR and CDR2 FQNEAQ come from the germline V gene (reference sequence). CDR3 nucleotide sequence: TGTGCCAGCAGCTTGAAGGGACACTTGAACACTGAAGGTTTCTTT. Residues: CASSLKGHLNTEGFF.

At least ten counts were recorded for this clonotype. V is TRBV7-2 and J is TRBJ2-5; 7 nucleotides agree with TRBD2. Germline-derived CDR1 and CDR2 are SGHTA and FQGNSA. After removal of 6 bases from V and 3 bases from J, the junction contained 16 bases not matched to a gene. The CDR3 spans 17 residues. The CDR3 nucleotides read TGTGCCAGCAGGCCTTGGGGCCGACTAGCTGGGAAAGAGACCCAGTACTTC. This codes for CASRPWGRLAGKETQYF. The full variable domain, its missing parts supplied by reference TRBV7-2 and TRBJ2-5, is GAGVSQSPSNKVTEKGKDVELRCDPISGHTALYWYRQSLGQGLEFLIYFQGNSAPDKSGLPSDRFSAERTGGSVSTLTIQRTQQEDSAVYLCASRPWGRLAGKETQYFGPGTRLLVL.

This clonotype appeared many times. The chain joins TRBV7-9 to TRBJ2-2; 7 positions agree with TRBD1. The CDR3 is 16 residues long. Germline loops: CDR1 SEHNR, CDR2 FQNEAQ (reference sequence). After removal of 6 bases from V and 2 bases from J, the junction contained 9 bases not matched to a gene. The CDR3 coding sequence is TGTGCCAGCAGTCCCCCGGGACAGATTAACACCGGGGAGCTGTTTTTT. Translated: CASSPPGQINTGELFF. The whole variable domain, remainder taken from reference TRBV7-9 and TRBJ2-2, is DTGVSQNPRHKITKRGQNVTFRCDPISEHNRLYWYRQTLGQGPEFLTYFQNEAQLEKSRLLSDRFSAERPKGSFSTLEIQRTEQGDSAMYLCASSPPGQINTGELFFGEGSRLTVL.

The chain carries TRBV10-3 and TRBJ1-6, with 8 bases fitting TRBD1. The trim removed 10 bases at V and 9 bases at J, leaving 8 bases unmatched. The germline CDR1 and CDR2 sequences are ENHRY and SYGVKD. The CDR3 loop spans 13 amino acids. Here the CDR3 DNA reads TGTGCCAACCAACAGGGGGGCTCTTCACCCCTCCACTTT. As protein: CANQQGGSSPLHF.

On this clonotype: The conserved phenylalanine or tryptophan is not found at the CDR3 terminus, so this likely reflects a read error. No DNA is shown, since the ends of the CDR3 on it are uncertain; the CDR3 is the one TCRdb lists. The chain couples TRBV7-2 to TRBJ1-6. Germline CDR1 SGHTA, CDR2 FQGNSA. Ends included, the CDR3 has 9 residues. This chain's CDR3 is CASSQSGNS.

The chain has TRBV15 and TRBJ2-5, with 7 positions matching TRBD1. CDR3 length equals 14 residues. Per the germline V gene, CDR1 is LNHNV and CDR2 is YYDKDF (reference sequence). The CDR3 reads CAIAHWDSQETQYF. The CDR3 bases are TGTGCTATAGCTCACTGGGACAGCCAAGAGACCCAGTACTTC.

For this clonotype: Lacking the conserved final phenylalanine or tryptophan, this CDR3 likely reflects a read error. The chain carries TRBV29-1 and TRBJ1-2, with D tentatively TRBD1 (6 bases). The CDR3 has 12 amino acids. V lost 8 bases and J 4 bases, leaving 14 bases between the germline ends. Germline-derived CDR1 and CDR2 are SQVTM and ANQGSEA. The CDR3 loop reads CSYRDPAYGYTS. CDR3 bases: TGCAGCTACAGGGATCCGGCCTATGGCTACACCTCC.

Ten or more counts support this clonotype. J is TRBJ1-2 and V is TRBV12-3 or TRBV12-4; 7 bases line up with TRBD1. The CDR3 extends over 13 amino acids. V lost 0 bases and J lost 7; bases outside the gene matches: 2. CDR3 sequence reads: CASSLAAGGGYTF. The CDR3 bases are TGTGCCAGCAGTTTAGCGGCAGGGGGTGGCTACACCTTC.

In regard to this clonotype: A much larger clone sits a single nucleotide away, making a read error possible. The rearrangement links TRBV18 to TRBJ2-5; 8 nucleotides match TRBD2. The CDR3 contains 17 residues. Germline V gene sequence: CDR1 KGHSH, CDR2 LQKENI. The CDR3 spells CASSPPWFSGGQETRYF. DNA of the CDR3: TGTGCCAGCTCACCACCGTGGTTCAGCGGGGGTCAAGAGACCCGGTACTTC.

The chain recombines TRBV5-1 with TRBJ1-5, with TRBD1 matching over 8 bases. In germline, CDR1 is SGHRS, CDR2 YFSETQ. Losses at the gene ends were 2 bases for V and 5 bases for J; bases not matched to a gene: 9. The CDR3 contains 16 residues. CDR3 nucleotide sequence: TGCGCCAGCAGCTTCGGACAGGGTAAAGGGGATCAGCCCCAGCATTTT. Protein sequence: CASSFGQGKGDQPQHF.